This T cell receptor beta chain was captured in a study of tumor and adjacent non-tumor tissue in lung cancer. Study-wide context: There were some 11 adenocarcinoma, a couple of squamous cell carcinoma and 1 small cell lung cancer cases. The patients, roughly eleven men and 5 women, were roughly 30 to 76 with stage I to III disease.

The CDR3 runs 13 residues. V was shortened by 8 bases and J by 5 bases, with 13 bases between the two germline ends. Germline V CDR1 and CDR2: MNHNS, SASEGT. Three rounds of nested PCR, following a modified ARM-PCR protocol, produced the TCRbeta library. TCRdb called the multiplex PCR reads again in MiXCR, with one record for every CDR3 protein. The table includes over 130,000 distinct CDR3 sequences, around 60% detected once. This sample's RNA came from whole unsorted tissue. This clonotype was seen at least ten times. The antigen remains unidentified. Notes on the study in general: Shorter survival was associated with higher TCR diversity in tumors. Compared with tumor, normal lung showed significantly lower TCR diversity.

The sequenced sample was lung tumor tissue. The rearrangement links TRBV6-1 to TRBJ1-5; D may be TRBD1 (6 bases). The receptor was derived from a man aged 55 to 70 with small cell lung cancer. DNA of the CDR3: TGTGCCAGCCTACGGGACACCTATCAGCCCCAGCATTTT. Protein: CASLRDTYQPQHF.